These 31 T cell receptor beta chains were all obtained from the same sample, sequenced in a study of tumor-infiltrating lymphocytes in oesophageal squamous cell carcinoma. MiXCR, applied by TCRdb to the PCR reads, yields one record per CDR3 protein. The sample has 9,000 to 13,000 distinct CDR3 sequences, about three fifths seen once. Sequencing input: esophageal tumor tissue. These receptors were obtained from a male donor with esophageal squamous cell carcinoma.

With regard to this clonotype: This CDR3 is missing its conserved last phenylalanine or tryptophan, likely due to a read error. The limits of the CDR3 on the DNA are not certain, so only TCRdb's listed CDR3 is given. This rearrangement joins TRBV11-2 to TRBJ2-3; no DNA check was done on the table's D call, TRBD2. Germline V gives CDR1 SGHAT, CDR2 FQNNGV. The CDR3 spans 19 residues, counting both ends. CDR3: CASSLDRNGYLDSPLHFGP.

V gene TRBV7-6 combines with J gene TRBJ2-7; D unclear. The CDR3 runs to 15 residues. Germline V CDR1 and CDR2: SGHVS, FNYEAQ. V lost 0 bases and J 0 bases, leaving 9 bases between the germline ends. In DNA form, the CDR3 reads TGTGCCAGCAGCTTAGCGTCAGGCGGCTCCTACGAGCAGTACTTC. This encodes CASSLASGGSYEQYF.

The V gene is TRBV7-6, the J gene TRBJ2-5; 7 bases are a match to TRBD2. With the DNA end fitting TRBJ2-1 better, the J assignment may be wrong. The CDR3 spans 14 residues. CDR1 and CDR2 from the germline V gene are SGHVS and FNYEAQ. The CDR3 DNA reads as TGTGCCAGCAGCTTAGCACTAGCGTACAATGAGCAGTTCTTC. Translated: CASSLALAYNEQFF.

The sample holds many counts of this clonotype. The J gene is TRBJ2-4, the V gene TRBV14, with unresolved D. The CDR3 consists of 16 residues. The V end lost 0 bases, the J end lost 0 bases, and 9 bases lay between the germline ends. Germline assignment: CDR1 SGHDN and CDR2 FVKESK. The CDR3 nucleotides read TGTGCCAGCAGCCAAGATCAGCGACTAGCCAAAAACATTCAGTACTTC. Residues: CASSQDQRLAKNIQYF.

The chain employs TRBV7-4 and TRBJ2-3, with D perhaps TRBD1 (6 bases). The J call may not be correct, given that the DNA end is closer to TRBJ2-1. This CDR3 spans 18 amino acids. Germline CDR1 is SGHVT and CDR2 is SQSDAQ. CDR3 in amino acids: CASSCPRGRWVFYNEQFF. The CDR3 coding sequence is TGTGCCAGCAGCTGCCCCAGGGGACGTTGGGTGTTCTACAATGAGCAGTTCTTC.

This chain connects TRBV7-3 to TRBJ2-3; 8 nucleotides match TRBD1. The J call is in doubt because the DNA end fits TRBJ2-5 better. CDR1 and CDR2 (germline): SGHTA, FQGTGA. There are 14 residues in the CDR3. CDR3 in amino acids: CASSLTGDGETQYF. CDR3 bases: TGTGCCAGCAGCCTGACAGGGGACGGGGAGACCCAGTACTTC.

The chain recombines TRBV7-2 with TRBJ1-2; maybe TRBD1 (6 bases). The V end was cut by 5 bases, the J end by 11 bases, with 21 bases between. This CDR3 spans 14 amino acids. Germline V gene data show CDR1 as SGHTA and CDR2 as FQGNSA. This chain's CDR3 is CASSPMLGQLGYTF. Written as DNA, the CDR3 is TGTGCCAGCAGCCCGATGTTGGGACAATTGGGGTACACCTTC. The variable domain in full, with the rest retrieved from reference TRBV7-2 and TRBJ1-2, is GAGVSQSPSNKVTEKGKDVELRCDPISGHTALYWYRQSLGQGLEFLIYFQGNSAPDKSGLPSDRFSAERTGGSVSTLTIQRTQQEDSAVYLCASSPMLGQLGYTFGSGTRLTVV.

This clonotype counts as medium-sized (0.01 to 0.1%). The rearrangement joins TRBV24-1 to TRBJ1-2; possibly TRBD1 for D (5 bases). With 9 bases removed from V and 1 base from J, the gap between germline ends came to 17 bases. The CDR3 spans 15 residues. Germline V lookup: CDR1 KGHDR, CDR2 SFDVKD. The CDR3 DNA follows: TGTGCCACCCAAGGGAGGGGCGAACATAACTATGGCTACACCTTC. Translated, it gives CATQGRGEHNYGYTF.

About this clonotype: An end of the junction differs from the germline gene, which may be a read error. The J gene is TRBJ2-7, the V gene TRBV7-9, with D possibly being TRBD1 (5 bases). The CDR3 is made up of 15 amino acids. From germline, CDR1 is SEHNR and CDR2 FQNEAQ (reference sequence). The CDR3: CASSLAQGPNSPLHF. CDR3 nucleotide sequence: TGTGCCAGCAGCTTAGCCCAGGGCCCAAATTCACCCCTCCACTTC.

The gene calls are TRBV6-2 or TRBV6-3 and TRBJ2-3; 7 bases fit TRBD2. The CDR3 spans 14 residues. The trim removed 2 bases at V and 4 bases at J, leaving 3 bases unmatched. CDR1 MNHEY and CDR2 SVGEGT come from the germline V gene. The CDR3 region is CASSYRRGSDTQYF. The CDR3 region has the DNA TGTGCCAGCAGTTACCGGCGGGGGTCAGATACGCAGTATTTT.

This clonotype was counted many times. The genes are TRBV10-3 and TRBJ1-1; D possibly corresponds to TRBD1 (6 bases). The germline CDR1 and CDR2 sequences are ENHRY and SYGVKD. The CDR3 sequence is 15 residues long. V shed 4 bases and J shed 1 base, with 13 bases lying between them. The CDR3 spells CAISASTGKNTEAFF. The CDR3 DNA sequence: TGTGCCATCAGTGCGTCGACAGGCAAGAACACTGAAGCTTTCTTT.

The rearrangement links TRBV10-3 to TRBJ1-2; 8 positions match TRBD1. This CDR3 is 16 amino acids long. V was pared by 0 bases and J by 2 bases, with 5 bases of the junction left unmatched. The germline V gene has CDR1 ENHRY and CDR2 SYGVKD. In DNA, the CDR3 is TGTGCCATCAGTGAGTCGGGCAGGGGGCCCAACTATGGCTACACCTTC. This gives the protein CAISESGRGPNYGYTF.

Worth noting for this clonotype: One end of the junction fails to match germline, which may point to a read error. This chain links TRBV6-2 or TRBV6-3 with TRBJ2-3; D remains ambiguous. CDR1 MNHEY and CDR2 SVGEGT come from the germline V gene. The CDR3 is made up of 12 amino acids. The CDR3 here is CASSKAGSPLHF. The CDR3 DNA is TGTGCCAGCAGCAAGGCAGGTTCACCCCTCCACTTC.

The chain joins TRBV7-6 to TRBJ2-5, with D perhaps TRBD1 (7 bases). Trimming pared 2 bases from V and 5 bases from J, leaving 12 bases between. CDR1 and CDR2 (germline): SGHVS, FNYEAQ. The CDR3 totals 14 residues. The CDR3 region has the DNA TGTGCCAGCAGCTTATCGGCAGGGGGGGAGACCCAGTACTTC. It translates to CASSLSAGGETQYF.

This chain joins TRBV20-1 and TRBJ2-3; D ambiguous. CDR1 and CDR2 (germline): DFQATT, SNEGSKA (reference sequence). This CDR3 is 13 amino acids long. Trimming removed 7 bases from V and 4 bases from J, with 15 bases in between. The CDR3 DNA reads TGCAGTGTTGCCCCCACGGGTTCAGATACGCAGTATTTT. This translates into CSVAPTGSDTQYF.

V and J are TRBV7-8 and TRBJ2-1; no definite D call. Judging by the DNA end, TRBJ2-7 fits better; the J call may be wrong. Germline assignment: CDR1 SGHVS and CDR2 FQNEAQ. This CDR3 region has 15 residues. The CDR3 spells CASSSSVDPSYEQYF. The CDR3 DNA reads as TGTGCCAGCAGCTCATCTGTCGATCCCTCCTACGAGCAGTACTTC.

The chain couples TRBV12-3 or TRBV12-4 to TRBJ2-5, with D possibly TRBD2 on 6 matching bases. Trimming took 1 base from V and 1 from J, leaving 10 bases between them. The CDR3 consists of 15 residues. DNA of the CDR3: TGTGCCAGCAGTTTAGTGTTCGGGGGCCAAGAGACCCAGTACTTC. Amino acid sequence: CASSLVFGGQETQYF.

This rearrangement joins TRBV28 to TRBJ2-1; D gene unclear. Looked up from germline, CDR1 is MDHEN and CDR2 is SYDVKM. CDR3 size: 13 residues. V was cut by 2 bases and J by 6 bases, with 8 bases left in between. The CDR3 region is CASSLLDSNEQFF. CDR3 bases: TGTGCCAGCAGTTTACTAGACTCCAATGAGCAGTTCTTC.

V is TRBV6-1 and J is TRBJ2-7; 7 bases map to TRBD2. The J call may not be correct, given that the DNA end is closer to TRBJ2-5. This CDR3 contains 15 residues. Per germline, CDR1 MNHNS and CDR2 SASEGT. The CDR3 DNA reads TGTGCCAGCAGTGTGGGCAGCGGGGCTCAAGAGACCCAGTACTTC. Its protein product is CASSVGSGAQETQYF.

The chain combines TRBV7-2 with TRBJ2-7; D not certain. The DNA end favors TRBJ2-5, so the J call may be wrong. The CDR3 is 13 residues long. Germline V gene sequence: CDR1 SGHTA, CDR2 FQGNSA. The DNA of the CDR3 is TGTGCCAGCAGCTTCGCGGTACAAGAGACCCAGTACTTC. It specifies CASSFAVQETQYF.

At least ten counts were recorded for this clonotype. The chain combines TRBV6-1 with TRBJ1-5; 7 bases fit TRBD1. V trimming: 7 bases; J trimming: 7 bases; junction bases outside the gene matches: 13. CDR1 and CDR2 from the germline V gene are MNHNS and SASEGT. The CDR3 length is 15 residues. The CDR3 is CASKTRRGSGQPQHF. The CDR3 region has the DNA TGTGCCAGCAAAACGCGCAGGGGGTCGGGACAGCCCCAGCATTTT.

The CDR3, as DNA: TGTGCCAGCAGCTTAGGTGGGACCCACCTACCCAGCTACGAGCAGTACTTC. Its protein is CASSLGGTHLPSYEQYF. V and J are TRBV7-9 and TRBJ2-1; tentatively, D is TRBD1 or TRBD2 (5 bases each). The J call may be wrong; the DNA end is better matched by TRBJ2-7. Germline CDR1 SEHNR, CDR2 FQNEAQ (reference sequence). The CDR3 spans 17 residues.

In its sample, this clonotype was seen many times. A much larger clone differs by one base, so this may be a read error. J is TRBJ2-7 and V is TRBV11-2, with D possibly being TRBD1 (5 bases). CDR3 length: 12 residues. V dropped 1 base and J dropped 7 bases, with 8 bases sitting between them. Germline V CDR1 and CDR2: SGHAT, FQNNGV. The CDR3 DNA reads as TGTGCCAGCAGCTTAGGGACAAATGAGCAGTACTTC. Its protein product is CASSLGTNEQYF.

The gene calls are TRBV7-2 and TRBJ2-5; 10 bases match TRBD2. TRBJ2-1 explains the end of the DNA better; the J call may be wrong. Germline-derived CDR1 and CDR2 are SGHTA and FQGNSA. CDR3 length: 15 amino acids. Written as DNA, the CDR3 is TGTGCCAGCAGATCTAGCGGGAGTCTTTACAATGAGCAGTTCTTC. This translates into CASRSSGSLYNEQFF.

This clonotype was recorded at least ten times. Just one base apart from a much larger clone, this may be a read error. This chain joins TRBV24-1 and TRBJ2-5; D gene ambiguous. The CDR3 consists of 11 residues. V shed 0 bases and J shed 11 bases, with 6 bases lying between them. Per germline, CDR1 KGHDR and CDR2 SFDVKD. CDR3 coding DNA: TGTGCCACCAGTGATTTGTATGAGCAGTACTTC. As protein: CATSDLYEQYF.

The DNA for the CDR3 is TGTGCCAGCAGCTTAGGACAGGACGCCTTTATGAACACTGAAGCTTTCTTT. The encoded protein is CASSLGQDAFMNTEAFF. J is TRBJ1-1 and V is TRBV7-9, with D tentatively TRBD1 (6 bases). The V and J ends lost 1 base and 0 bases respectively, with 15 bases between them. Germline V lookup: CDR1 SEHNR, CDR2 FQNEAQ (reference sequence). The CDR3 has 17 amino acids.

The table lists this clonotype with a few counts. The chain carries TRBV7-9 and TRBJ2-7; 7 bases agree with TRBD1. The DNA end is a closer match to TRBJ2-5, so the J assignment may be wrong. This CDR3 comprises 15 residues. Germline CDR1 SEHNR, CDR2 FQNEAQ (reference sequence). CDR3 sequence reads: CASSGPGQRTGTQYF. The CDR3 nucleotides are TGTGCCAGCAGCGGCCCGGGACAGCGGACGGGGACCCAGTACTTC.

This clonotype was observed once. The V and J genes are TRBV7-4 and TRBJ2-4, with TRBD2 identical over 10 bases. The J call is in doubt because the DNA end fits TRBJ2-1 better. Germline CDR1 SGHVT, CDR2 SQSDAQ. The CDR3 extends over 14 amino acids. The CDR3 DNA follows: TGTGCCAGCGGAAGGCTAGCGGGAGTCAGTGAGCAGTTCTTC. Residues: CASGRLAGVSEQFF.

CDR3 in amino acids: CAGSGGLASYNEQFF. As DNA, the CDR3 is TGTGCCGGCTCTGGTGGGCTAGCGTCCTACAATGAGCAGTTCTTC. The chain recombines TRBV6-1 with TRBJ2-5, with D maybe TRBD2 (6 bases). The assigned J gene may be wrong: the sequence end matches TRBJ2-1 better. This CDR3 comprises 15 residues. Germline V lookup: CDR1 MNHNS, CDR2 SASEGT.

V and J are TRBV7-2 and TRBJ2-5, with 11 bases that match TRBD2. The end of the DNA aligns better with TRBJ2-1, so the J call may be wrong. Germline CDR1 is SGHTA and CDR2 is FQGNSA. CDR3 length: 16 residues. CDR3 bases: TGTGCCAGCAGCCCCGAACTAGCGGGAGTTTACAATGAGCAGTTCTTC. This gives the protein CASSPELAGVYNEQFF.

The V and J genes are TRBV7-9 and TRBJ2-1, with D perhaps assigned TRBD1 or TRBD2 (7 bases each). Germline assignment: CDR1 SEHNR and CDR2 FQNEAQ (reference sequence). This CDR3 is 15 amino acids long. The V end lost 3 bases, the J end lost 8 bases, and 17 bases lay between the germline ends. The CDR3 here is CASSFRDSGDYEQFF. CDR3 nucleotides: TGTGCCAGCAGCTTCCGGGACAGCGGGGACTATGAGCAGTTCTTC.